This TCR beta chain was documented in a study of control samples from healthy donors and cancer patients. Repertoires were generated with immunoSEQ multiplex PCR, while TCRdb's copy carries only in-frame clones and drops some. The data show 65,000 to 85,000 clones, around 86% seen once. The TCR originated in a woman aged 50 to 65 with colorectal cancer. The sequencing input was PBMCs.

CDR3 sequence (DNA): TGCGCCCGGCGGTACTCTGGGGCCAACGTCCTGACTTTC. As protein: CARRYSGANVLTF. The V gene is TRBV23-1, the J gene TRBJ2-6; D not resolved. TRBV23-1 is given ORF status, its function remaining uncertain. CDR3 length: 13 amino acids. V lost 11 bases to trimming and J lost 0 bases, with 8 bases between them.